This record concerns one TCR beta chain sequence. The data originate from a study of blood T cell repertoires in COVID-19. Study information: From T cells, B-cell-depleted T cells, or PBMCs came the material, which was cDNA or gDNA.

Per the study methods: Quantification of nucleated cells was approximated via reference gene primer amplification. Profiling relied on immunoSEQ multiplex PCR, and the TCRdb table lists in-frame clones only, not all of them. V, J and clone size are those of that table, while D and trimming were read from the DNA. This sample has about 420,000 clones, with about 90% found just once. Germline V gene lookup returns CDR1 MNHNS and CDR2 SASEGT. The CDR3 covers 16 residues. Trimming took off 0 bases at V and 4 bases at J, with 15 bases between the two ends. Sequenced sample: peripheral blood. The V and J genes are TRBV6-1 and TRBJ1-1; D not resolved. This clonotype was sampled from a man aged 18 to 29 with COVID-19, enrolled during active disease. The chain's CDR3 is CASSEALGVLGTEAFF. CDR3 DNA: TGTGCCAGCAGTGAAGCCTTAGGTGTCCTAGGCACTGAAGCTTTCTTT.